This T cell receptor beta chain derives from a study of graft-versus-host responses after intestinal transplantation. Overall study: Each transplant was multivisceral, liver-intestinal, or isolated intestinal. All recipients were given anti-thymocyte globulin induction, and tacrolimus and steroids were then administered for 2 to 3 years.

Overall study findings and caveats: An association linked early post-transplant HvG declines with peak circulating GvH clone levels.

The length of the CDR3 is 13 residues. V lost 5 bases, J lost 4 bases, and 9 bases lay in between. Per germline, CDR1 SEHNR and CDR2 FQNEAQ (reference sequence). The table lists this clone with a count of one. As yet, its antigen is unknown. Clones were read by immunoSEQ multiplex PCR, and TCRdb kept only the in-frame ones, dropping some. The sample lists 55,000 to 70,000 clones, around 91% occurring once. The sequence was obtained from a human patient who received an intestinal transplant, so some T cells may come from the graft donor. Material: PBMCs, obtained 118 to 130 days after intestinal transplantation. The V call is TRBV7-9, the J call TRBJ2-1, with D possibly matching TRBD2 (5 bases). For the CDR3, the DNA is TGTGCCAGCAGCCAGAGAGGGTACAATGAGCAGTTCTTC. Amino acid sequence: CASSQRGYNEQFF. Supplemented by reference TRBV7-9 and TRBJ2-1, the full variable domain reads DTGVSQNPRHKITKRGQNVTFRCDPISEHNRLYWYRQTLGQGPEFLTYFQNEAQLEKSRLLSDRFSAERPKGSFSTLEIQRTEQGDSAMYLCASSQRGYNEQFFGPGTRLTVL.